What follows are 23 T cell receptor beta chains derived from one specimen sequenced in a study of T cells in Graves' hyperthyroidism and ophthalmopathy. Regions amplified from RNA transcripts were the TCR beta CDR3 regions. HTBI primers drove first-round RT-PCR of the TCR CDR3. TCRdb analysed the multiplex PCR reads with MiXCR anew, one entry per CDR3 protein. The sample includes some 600,000 distinct CDR3 sequences, approximately 14% of them seen just once. Sequenced: blood. All receptors come from a woman aged 25 to 45 with Graves' hyperthyroidism that later progressed to Graves' ophthalmopathy.

Concerning this clonotype itself: One junction end does not reproduce the germline sequence, and a read error may be involved. J is TRBJ2-2 and V is TRBV30; D not resolved. The CDR3 runs to 18 residues. CDR1 and CDR2 (germline): GTSNPN, SVGIG (reference sequence). The CDR3 DNA follows: TGTGCCTGGAGTGTACATCCTGTGGCGGTTATGAACCCCGGGGAGCTGTTTTTT. As protein: CAWSVHPVAVMNPGELFF.

The gene calls are TRBV18 and TRBJ2-7; 8 nucleotides agree with TRBD2. Germline V CDR1 and CDR2: KGHSH, LQKENI. V was pared by 3 bases and J by 5 bases, with 6 bases of the junction left unmatched. The CDR3 has 14 residues. The CDR3 loop is CASSPLPGGDEQYF. The CDR3 region has the DNA TGTGCCAGCTCACCCCTCCCGGGAGGGGACGAGCAGTACTTC.

This clonotype appeared many times. The rearrangement joins TRBV2 to TRBJ2-1, with a tentative D call TRBD2 (6 bases). CDR1 and CDR2 (germline): SNHLY, FYNNEI. V was trimmed by 8 bases and J by 8 bases, leaving 7 bases between them. The CDR3 covers 10 residues. The DNA of the CDR3 is TGTGCCAGCGGAGGGTATGAGCAGTTCTTC. This codes for CASGGYEQFF.

This clonotype was counted ten times or more. This chain uses TRBV6-6 with TRBJ2-5; D remains ambiguous. Germline CDR1 is MNHNY and CDR2 is SVGAGI (reference sequence). V lost 2 bases and J lost 5, with 3 bases in between. The CDR3 runs to 11 residues. The CDR3 protein is CASSYGETQYF. DNA for the CDR3: TGTGCCAGCAGTTACGGGGAGACCCAGTACTTC.

The sample holds many counts of this clonotype. This chain uses TRBV24-1 with TRBJ2-1; 7 bases match TRBD1. J was trimmed by 12 bases and V by 7 bases; bases with no gene match: 17. CDR1 KGHDR and CDR2 SFDVKD come from the germline V gene. CDR3 length equals 15 residues. The CDR3 sequence: CATSGRGNNQDGQFF. CDR3 DNA: TGTGCCACCAGCGGCAGGGGGAATAACCAGGATGGGCAGTTCTTC.

Details on this clonotype: Because the CDR3 is missing its conserved closing phenylalanine or tryptophan, this is likely a read error. The chain is built from TRBV20-1 and TRBJ2-2; tentative D call: TRBD2 (5 bases). Germline V gives CDR1 DFQATT, CDR2 SNEGSKA (reference sequence). V was cut by 1 base and J by 6 bases, with 12 bases left in between. This CDR3 is built from 14 residues. The CDR3 loop reads CSARALDFSGELFL. The CDR3 DNA reads as TGCAGTGCTAGAGCCTTGGACTTTTCCGGGGAGCTGTTTCTT.

This clonotype has only a few counts. At one boundary the junction diverges from the germline segment, which might be a read error. The chain recombines TRBV7-3 with TRBJ1-2; D is uncertain. The CDR3 loop spans 17 amino acids. Germline lookup yields CDR1 SGHTA and CDR2 FQGTGA. CDR3: CASSSRPATETLYGHTF. DNA of the CDR3: TGTGCCAGCAGCTCCCGGCCGGCAACCGAGACCCTCTATGGCCACACCTTC.

This clonotype has only a few counts. This chain joins TRBV5-6 and TRBJ1-5; TRBD1 matches at 9 bases. This CDR3 has 15 residues. The germline CDR1 and CDR2 sequences are SGHDT and YYEEEE. V lost 4 bases, J lost 3 bases, and 5 bases stayed unmatched. The CDR3 protein is CASSRGDRVNQPQHF. CDR3 coding DNA: TGTGCCAGCAGCCGCGGGGACAGGGTCAATCAGCCCCAGCATTTT.

This clonotype appeared a few times. This chain links TRBV9 with TRBJ2-3, with TRBD2 matching over 9 bases. J was trimmed by 5 bases and V by 6 bases; bases with no gene match: 22. Germline values: CDR1 SGDLS, CDR2 YYNGEE. This CDR3 has 19 residues. The CDR3 nucleotides are TGTGCCAGCATGAGTGGCCTCCTAGCGGGATCAGGACCACGAGATACGCAGTATTTT. This codes for CASMSGLLAGSGPRDTQYF.

This clonotype was seen at least ten times. The chain combines TRBV7-8 with TRBJ2-5; a weak D match, TRBD2 (6 bases). With 2 bases removed from V and 5 bases from J, the gap between germline ends came to 18 bases. This CDR3 is built from 16 residues. The V gene's germline CDR1 is SGHVS and CDR2 FQNEAQ. The CDR3 here is CASSLYREYGVETQYF. The DNA of the CDR3 is TGTGCCAGCAGCTTATACCGGGAGTATGGGGTTGAGACCCAGTACTTC.

Details on this clonotype: A clone one base away is much larger, so this may be a read error. The chain uses TRBV6-1 and TRBJ2-7; a possible D gene is TRBD2 (6 bases). This CDR3 region has 14 residues. Per germline, CDR1 MNHNS and CDR2 SASEGT. The CDR3 DNA reads TGTGCCAGCAGTGAAGCCTCGGCGGGGTACGGGCAGTACTTC. Its protein is CASSEASAGYGQYF.

For this clonotype: A much larger clone is a single base away; this may be a read error. This chain connects TRBV28 to TRBJ1-5, with unresolved D. Germline V gene data show CDR1 as MDHEN and CDR2 as SYDVKM. V was clipped by 6 bases and J by 0 bases, with 12 bases between them. This CDR3 has 15 amino acids. The CDR3 DNA follows: TGTGCCAGCAGGTTACCGGGCTATAGCAATCAGCCCCAGCATTTT. Residues: CASRLPGYSNQPQHF.

This clonotype has ten or more counts. This rearrangement joins TRBV6-1 to TRBJ1-1; 7 nucleotides match TRBD1. Germline lookup yields CDR1 MNHNS and CDR2 SASEGT. V shed 6 bases, J shed 11 bases, and the junction held 9 bases outside the gene matches. The length of the CDR3 is 12 residues. CDR3 nucleotides: TGTGCCAGCAGGGGAACAGGGGTCGCCGCTTTCTTT. Translation gives CASRGTGVAAFF.

This clonotype was counted at least ten times. V and J are TRBV12-3 or TRBV12-4 and TRBJ1-2; a possible D gene is TRBD1 (5 bases). This CDR3 region has 14 residues. V was trimmed by 3 bases and J by 8 bases, leaving 16 bases between them. The CDR3 here is CASSLRGSYGGYTF. The CDR3 DNA reads as TGTGCCAGCAGTTTGCGGGGGTCTTATGGGGGCTACACCTTC.

This clonotype was detected a few times. This chain uses TRBV19 with TRBJ2-2, with D hard to call. Germline CDR1 reads LNHDA; CDR2 reads SQIVND (reference sequence). The CDR3 spans 14 residues. The ends were cut back, 2 bases at V and 4 bases at J, with 8 bases in the middle. The CDR3 sequence is CASSITRGTGELFF. The CDR3 DNA reads TGTGCCAGTAGTATAACAAGAGGCACCGGGGAGCTGTTTTTT. The whole variable domain, filled in from reference TRBV19 and TRBJ2-2, reads DGGITQSPKYLFRKEGQNVTLSCEQNLNHDAMYWYRQDPGQGLRLIYYSQIVNDFQKGDIAEGYSVSREKKESFPLTVTSAQKNPTAFYLCASSITRGTGELFFGEGSRLTVL.

CDR3 in DNA: TGTGCCAGCTCACCAGTTGAGAGGGGAAATGGCTACACCTTC. It translates to CASSPVERGNGYTF. V is TRBV18 and J is TRBJ1-2; maybe TRBD1 (5 bases). The CDR3 is 14 amino acids. CDR1 and CDR2 (germline): KGHSH, LQKENI. The V and J ends lost 2 bases and 6 bases respectively, with 13 bases between them.

This clonotype was seen at least ten times. CDR3 nucleotide sequence: TGTGCCACCAGCCAACCCATAGGGCGGGAGGGTTTGGTCTACAATGAGCAGTTCTTC. It is translated as CATSQPIGREGLVYNEQFF. The chain links TRBV24-1 to TRBJ2-1; 9 bases match TRBD2. Per the germline V gene, CDR1 is KGHDR and CDR2 is SFDVKD. J gave up 3 bases and V 7 bases, and 18 bases lay outside the gene matches. The CDR3 covers 19 residues.

The sample holds a few counts of this clonotype. Just one base apart from a much larger clone, this may be a read error. CDR3 nucleotide sequence: TGTGCCGGCAGCGTAGCTAAGGGGGGAGGGGAGCTGTTTTTT. This encodes CAGSVAKGGGELFF. The rearrangement joins TRBV9 to TRBJ2-2, with D perhaps TRBD1 or TRBD2 (6 bases each). Germline CDR1 SGDLS, CDR2 YYNGEE. This CDR3 comprises 14 residues.

This clonotype was found many times. V gene TRBV11-2 combines with J gene TRBJ2-1, with no clear D. Germline values: CDR1 SGHAT, CDR2 FQNNGV. Trimming removed 4 bases at V and 0 bases at J, with 13 bases between. The CDR3 runs 16 residues. CDR3 sequence (DNA): TGTGCCAGCAGCTCAAGTCTCACCAGCTCCTACAATGAGCAGTTCTTC. Protein: CASSSSLTSSYNEQFF.

This clonotype was seen many times. V gene TRBV7-2 combines with J gene TRBJ2-3; TRBD1 aligns across 7 bases. The V gene's germline CDR1 is SGHTA and CDR2 FQGNSA. The ends lost 5 bases at V and 0 bases at J; junction bases unmatched: 5. The CDR3 runs to 15 residues. Here the CDR3 reads CASSPTGLSTDTQYF. The CDR3 DNA sequence: TGTGCCAGCAGCCCGACAGGGCTAAGCACAGATACGCAGTATTTT.

The sample holds many counts of this clonotype. This chain uses TRBV11-1 with TRBJ1-1, with a weak D call TRBD1 (5 bases). The CDR3 length is 15 residues. Germline lookup yields CDR1 SGHAT and CDR2 FQDESV (reference sequence). Trimming took off 5 bases at V and 7 bases at J, with 20 bases between the two ends. The CDR3 region has the DNA TGTGCCAGCAGCGGACTGGGGACGGCCTCTGGTGAAGCTTTCTTT. It translates to CASSGLGTASGEAFF.

This clonotype has a count of ten or more. The chain recombines TRBV5-1 with TRBJ2-3; D uncertain. The CDR3 length is 14 residues. Germline lookup yields CDR1 SGHRS and CDR2 YFSETQ. V lost 2 bases and J lost 4, with 11 bases in between. CDR3 DNA sequence: TGCGCCAGCAGCTTCTCTTTCCCGCCAGATACGCAGTATTTT. Amino acid sequence: CASSFSFPPDTQYF.

This clonotype was seen at least ten times. This chain's CDR3 is CASSYRGGGQPQHF. CDR3 nucleotides: TGTGCCAGCAGTTATCGGGGGGGTGGGCAGCCCCAGCATTTT. The V and J genes are TRBV6-5 and TRBJ1-5; D is possibly TRBD1 (5 bases). Germline-derived CDR1 and CDR2 are MNHEY and SVGAGI. V lost 3 bases to trimming and J lost 7 bases, with 13 bases between them. The CDR3 spans 14 residues.